One and the same sample provided the 10 T cell receptor beta chains below, sequenced in a study of human T cells and chemical hapten exposure. Time point reported: patch test 3, about 24 weeks after DPC sensitization. Treatment denoted: therapeutic diphenylcyclopropenone sensitization with weekly scalp DPC. TCRdb reprocessed the RACE reads via MiXCR and lists one record per CDR3 protein. The data show approximately 97,000 distinct CDR3 sequences, with around 25% seen just once and about a tenth held by the top ten. The material was whole blood, obtained in connection with sensitization to the hapten diphenylcyclopropenone (DPC). The receptors originated from a man aged 40-49 years with alopecia areata. Some clones in this sample may be carry-over from other donors' samples.

This clonotype was found a few times. This chain connects TRBV20-1 to TRBJ2-1, with D possibly matching TRBD2 (5 bases). Looked up from germline, CDR1 is DFQATT and CDR2 is SNEGSKA (reference sequence). V lost 2 bases and J lost 0, with 14 bases in between. The CDR3 contains 16 residues. CDR3 in DNA: TGCAGTGCTAGATCCCCGGGATCGAGCTCCTACAATGAGCAGTTCTTC. It codes for CSARSPGSSSYNEQFF.

The chain joins TRBV28 to TRBJ2-7; 8 nucleotides agree with TRBD1. The CDR3 extends over 15 amino acids. Per germline, CDR1 MDHEN and CDR2 SYDVKM. V lost 8 bases to trimming and J lost 2 bases; unmatched junction nucleotides: 11. CDR3 nucleotides: TGTGCCAGCTTAGCCCTCGGGACAGGACCCTACGAGCAGTACTTC. Its protein is CASLALGTGPYEQYF.

The CDR3 DNA is TGTGCCAGCAGACAACAGGGGCTGTCCTACGAGCAGTACTTC. It codes for CASRQQGLSYEQYF. The rearrangement uses TRBV28 and TRBJ2-7, with TRBD1 matching over 7 bases. This CDR3 has 14 amino acids. Trimming at V came to 6 bases and at J to 1 base, leaving 6 bases not matched to a gene. Germline CDR1 and CDR2: MDHEN and SYDVKM.

This clonotype occurred a few times. The chain employs TRBV12-3 or TRBV12-4 and TRBJ1-2; 10 bases match TRBD1. J gave up 5 bases and V 3 bases, and 6 bases lay outside the gene matches. The CDR3 covers 15 residues. CDR3 bases: TGTGCCAGCAGTTTGGGGAGGACAGGGGGATATGGCTACACCTTC. As protein: CASSLGRTGGYGYTF.

This sequence joins TRBV10-3 and TRBJ1-2; no definite D call. Trimming removed 7 bases at V and 6 bases at J, with 15 bases between. The CDR3 runs to 13 residues. The germline gives CDR1 ENHRY, CDR2 SYGVKD. This CDR3 reads CAIKERQADGYTF. The CDR3 DNA sequence: TGTGCCATCAAGGAACGGCAGGCGGATGGCTACACCTTC.

The rearrangement uses TRBV5-1 and TRBJ2-1; no firm D call. Germline values: CDR1 SGHRS, CDR2 YFSETQ. This CDR3 is built from 14 residues. V shed 0 bases and J shed 7 bases, with 11 bases lying between them. CDR3 protein: CASSLEGPTNEQFF. In DNA, the CDR3 is TGCGCCAGCAGCTTGGAGGGTCCCACAAATGAGCAGTTCTTC.

This clonotype was observed a handful of times. V gene TRBV11-2 combines with J gene TRBJ2-3; 8 nucleotides agree with TRBD2. The CDR3 sequence is 16 residues long. V shed 6 bases, J shed 0 bases, and the junction held 8 bases outside the gene matches. Germline V gene sequence: CDR1 SGHAT, CDR2 FQNNGV. CDR3 in DNA: TGTGCCAGCAGTCACGTAGCGGGAACGAGCACAGATACGCAGTATTTT. Translation gives CASSHVAGTSTDTQYF. Full variable domain (remainder filled in from reference TRBV11-2 and TRBJ2-3): EAGVAQSPRYKIIEKRQSVAFWCNPISGHATLYWYQQILGQGPKLLIQFQNNGVVDDSQLPKDRFSAERLKGVDSTLKIQPAKLEDSAVYLCASSHVAGTSTDTQYFGPGTRLTVL.

The chain has TRBV2 and TRBJ2-2, with TRBD2 as a possible D gene (6 bases). This CDR3 is 13 amino acids long. The V gene lost 5 bases and the J gene lost 6 bases, with 10 bases spanning the gap. The germline CDR1 and CDR2 sequences are SNHLY and FYNNEI. CDR3 protein: CASSPGTSGELFF. The CDR3, as DNA: TGTGCCAGCAGTCCCGGGACTTCCGGGGAGCTGTTTTTT.

The CDR3 spells CASSYQSYNEQFF. CDR3 bases: TGTGCCAGCAGTTATCAGTCCTACAATGAGCAGTTCTTC. This sequence joins TRBV6-2 or TRBV6-3 and TRBJ2-1, with unresolved D. Germline CDR1 is MNHEY and CDR2 is SVGEGT. The CDR3 runs 13 residues. The V end was cut by 3 bases, the J end by 1 base, with 4 bases between.

The chain is built from TRBV28 and TRBJ1-5; D call uncertain. This CDR3 spans 12 amino acids. V was clipped by 3 bases and J by 5 bases, with 5 bases between them. Germline values: CDR1 MDHEN, CDR2 SYDVKM. CDR3 sequence (DNA): TGTGCCAGCAGTTTGCGGGATCAGCCCCAGCATTTT. Translated, it gives CASSLRDQPQHF.